This passage covers 14 T cell receptor beta chains from one sample sequenced in a study of OX40 agonist ivuxolimab in advanced cancers. Sequencing was performed with immunoSEQ multiplex PCR; in TCRdb, only in-frame clones are kept and a portion is missing. The repertoire holds roughly 150,000 clones, with approximately 94% as singletons. The sequences come from CD4+ or CD8+ T cells sorted from blood, collected in a trial of the OX40 agonist ivuxolimab. These TCRs come from an adult with an advanced solid tumor such as melanoma, head and neck, liver or kidney cancer.

For the CDR3, the DNA is TGTGCCAGTAGACGGGACAGCGGCACCGGGGAGCTGTTTTTT. As protein: CASRRDSGTGELFF. The chain couples TRBV19 to TRBJ2-2, with TRBD1 identical over 7 bases. The germline CDR1 and CDR2 sequences are LNHDA and SQIVND (reference sequence). V dropped 6 bases and J dropped 4; count of bases not matched to a gene: 5. The CDR3 extends over 14 amino acids.

This clone is a singleton in its sample. This sequence joins TRBV6-5 and TRBJ1-6; D is possibly TRBD1 (5 bases). The CDR3 is made up of 15 amino acids. Germline values: CDR1 MNHEY, CDR2 SVGAGI. Trimming took 0 bases from V and 10 from J, leaving 13 bases between them. The CDR3 protein is CASSYSRGVASPLHF. CDR3 DNA sequence: TGTGCCAGCAGTTACTCGAGGGGCGTCGCCTCACCCCTCCACTTT.

The chain recombines TRBV7-2 with TRBJ2-7, with TRBD2 matching over 7 bases. Trimming at V came to 5 bases and at J to 7 bases, leaving 11 bases not matched to a gene. The germline gives CDR1 SGHTA, CDR2 FQGNSA. CDR3 length: 14 residues. The CDR3 DNA follows: TGTGCCAGCAGCCGACTACTAGCGTGGGGGGAGCAGTACTTC. This sequence encodes CASSRLLAWGEQYF.

The chain uses TRBV4-3 and TRBJ1-2; D remains unclear. V was shortened by 4 bases and J by 7 bases, with 19 bases between the two germline ends. The germline V gene has CDR1 LGHNA and CDR2 YSLEER. The CDR3 is 15 residues long. The chain's CDR3 is CASSPQETGFSGYTF. DNA for the CDR3: TGCGCCAGCAGCCCCCAGGAGACGGGGTTTAGTGGCTACACCTTC.

The V call is TRBV12-5, the J call TRBJ1-1; D perhaps matches TRBD1 (6 bases). Germline loops: CDR1 LGHNT, CDR2 FRNRAP. Trimming shortened V by 0 bases and J by 4 bases, and 6 bases separated the two germline ends. The CDR3 consists of 13 residues. The CDR3 sequence: CASGLVGGTEAFF. The CDR3 DNA follows: TGTGCTAGTGGTTTGGTAGGGGGCACTGAAGCTTTCTTT.

The CDR3 DNA reads as TGCGCCAGCAGCTTAGGGCATAACCAAGAGACCCAGTACTTC. Its translation: CASSLGHNQETQYF. J is TRBJ2-5 and V is TRBV5-1, with D hard to call. The ends were cut back, 2 bases at V and 0 bases at J, with 8 bases in the middle. Germline CDR1 and CDR2: SGHRS and YFSETQ. The CDR3 contains 14 residues.

This chain joins TRBV5-4 and TRBJ2-3; D perhaps matches TRBD2 (6 bases). Germline CDR1 and CDR2: SGHNT and YYREEE (reference sequence). The CDR3 is 14 residues long. The V end lost 3 bases, the J end lost 4 bases, and 12 bases lay between the germline ends. For the CDR3, the DNA is TGTGCCAGCAGCTCCCAGGGAGGCCCAGATACGCAGTATTTT. It translates to CASSSQGGPDTQYF.

About this clone: The identical CDR3 is also encoded by other nucleotide sequences in the sample. V usage is TRBV5-6 and J usage is TRBJ1-2, with a weak D call TRBD1 (5 bases). Trimming stripped 0 bases from V and 7 bases from J, with 7 bases between. The CDR3 covers 12 residues. Germline CDR1 is SGHDT and CDR2 is YYEEEE. The CDR3 region is CASSLVGGGYTF. The CDR3 DNA sequence: TGTGCCAGCAGCTTGGTGGGGGGTGGCTACACCTTC.

The J gene is TRBJ2-4, the V gene TRBV4-3; 7 bases line up with TRBD2. From germline, CDR1 is LGHNA and CDR2 YSLEER. CDR3 length: 16 amino acids. V dropped 1 base and J dropped 0; count of bases not matched to a gene: 3. The CDR3 sequence: CASSQGGGLAKNIQYF. The CDR3 region has the DNA TGCGCCAGCAGCCAAGGCGGGGGTCTAGCCAAAAACATTCAGTACTTC.

This chain connects TRBV19 to TRBJ2-2, with 11 positions matching TRBD1. The germline V gene has CDR1 LNHDA and CDR2 SQIVND (reference sequence). The CDR3 is made up of 17 amino acids. V lost 6 bases, J lost 1 base, and 7 bases stayed unmatched. In DNA form, the CDR3 reads TGTGCCAGTAGCCGGACAGGGGGCTTCGGGAACACCGGGGAGCTGTTTTTT. It translates to CASSRTGGFGNTGELFF.

The rearrangement links TRBV7-2 to TRBJ1-5; the D gene is possibly TRBD1 (6 bases). There are 15 residues in the CDR3. V was cut by 5 bases and J by 4 bases, with 15 bases left in between. Per germline, CDR1 SGHTA and CDR2 FQGNSA. CDR3 in amino acids: CASSGLAQGNQPQHF. The CDR3 bases are TGTGCCAGCAGCGGACTCGCCCAGGGGAATCAGCCCCAGCATTTT.

This sequence joins TRBV21-1 and TRBJ2-1; the D call of TRBD2 is as the table states it, not checked on the DNA. TRBV21-1 is designated a pseudogene. The CDR3 sequence is 21 residues long. This CDR3 is CASSPHPRGLAGVKSYNEQFF. Here the CDR3 DNA reads TGTGCCAGCAGCCCTCACCCCCGGGGACTAGCGGGGGTAAAGTCCTACAATGAGCAGTTCTTC.

The chain links TRBV5-6 to TRBJ1-4; 9 positions agree with TRBD1. Germline CDR1 and CDR2: SGHDT and YYEEEE. This CDR3 region has 14 residues. V shed 4 bases, J shed 8 bases, and the junction held 6 bases outside the gene matches. In DNA, the CDR3 is TGTGCCAGCAGCCCCCGGGACAGGGTCGAAAAACTGTTTTTT. Translation: CASSPRDRVEKLFF.

The chain carries TRBV5-4 and TRBJ1-1, with 8 bases identical to TRBD1. Germline values: CDR1 SGHNT, CDR2 YYREEE (reference sequence). Losses at the gene ends were 4 bases for V and 4 bases for J; bases not matched to a gene: 9. The CDR3 covers 15 residues. The CDR3 spells CASSPAGGGGTEAFF. CDR3 DNA: TGTGCCAGCAGCCCCGCAGGGGGCGGAGGCACTGAAGCTTTCTTT. Variable domain in full (rest from reference TRBV5-4 and TRBJ1-1): ETGVTQSPTHLIKTRGQQVTLRCSSQSGHNTVSWYQQALGQGPQFIFQYYREEENGRGNFPPRFSGLQFPNYSSELNVNALELDDSALYLCASSPAGGGGTEAFFGQGTRLTVV.